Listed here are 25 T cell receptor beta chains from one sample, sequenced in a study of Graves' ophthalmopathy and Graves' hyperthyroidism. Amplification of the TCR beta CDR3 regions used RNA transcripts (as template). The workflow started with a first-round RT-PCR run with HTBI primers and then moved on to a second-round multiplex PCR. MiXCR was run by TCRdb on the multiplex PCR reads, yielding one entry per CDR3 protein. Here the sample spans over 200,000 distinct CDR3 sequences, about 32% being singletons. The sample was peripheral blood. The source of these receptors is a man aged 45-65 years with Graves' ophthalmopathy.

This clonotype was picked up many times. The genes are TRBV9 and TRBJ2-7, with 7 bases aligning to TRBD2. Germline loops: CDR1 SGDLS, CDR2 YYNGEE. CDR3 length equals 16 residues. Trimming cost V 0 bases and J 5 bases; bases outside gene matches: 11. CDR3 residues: CASSVDGQREPHEQYF. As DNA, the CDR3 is TGTGCCAGCAGCGTAGATGGCCAGCGGGAACCCCACGAGCAGTACTTC.

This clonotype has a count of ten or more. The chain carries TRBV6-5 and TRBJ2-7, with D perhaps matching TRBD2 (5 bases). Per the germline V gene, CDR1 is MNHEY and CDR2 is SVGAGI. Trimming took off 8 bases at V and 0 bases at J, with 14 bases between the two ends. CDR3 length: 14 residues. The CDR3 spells CASSFGTSSYEQYF. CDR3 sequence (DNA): TGTGCCAGCTCTTTCGGAACTAGCTCCTACGAGCAGTACTTC.

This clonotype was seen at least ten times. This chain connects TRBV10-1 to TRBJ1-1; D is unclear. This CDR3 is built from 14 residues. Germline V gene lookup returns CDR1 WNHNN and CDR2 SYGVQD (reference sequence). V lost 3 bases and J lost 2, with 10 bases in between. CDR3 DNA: TGCGCCAGCAGTGACTTTCCGGTAAACACTGAAGCTTTCTTT. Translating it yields CASSDFPVNTEAFF.

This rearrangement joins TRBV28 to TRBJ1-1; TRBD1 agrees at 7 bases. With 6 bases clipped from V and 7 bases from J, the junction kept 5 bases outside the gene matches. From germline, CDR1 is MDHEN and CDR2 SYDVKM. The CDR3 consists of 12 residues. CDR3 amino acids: CASSQGQLEAFF. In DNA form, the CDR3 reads TGTGCCAGCAGCCAGGGACAGCTTGAAGCTTTCTTT.

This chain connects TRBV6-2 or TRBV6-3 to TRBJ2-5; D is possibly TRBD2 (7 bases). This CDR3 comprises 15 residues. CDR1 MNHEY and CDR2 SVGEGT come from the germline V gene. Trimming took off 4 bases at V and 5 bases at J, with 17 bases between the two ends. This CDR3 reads CASSSSPEGGETQYF. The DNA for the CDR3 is TGTGCCAGCAGTTCATCACCCGAGGGGGGGGAGACCCAGTACTTC.

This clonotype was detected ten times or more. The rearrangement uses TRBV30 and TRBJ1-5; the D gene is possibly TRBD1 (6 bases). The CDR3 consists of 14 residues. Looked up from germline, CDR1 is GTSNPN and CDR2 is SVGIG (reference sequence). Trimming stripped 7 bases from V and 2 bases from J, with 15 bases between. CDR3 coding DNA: TGTGCCTTCTACAGGGTTAAGGGCAATCAGCCCCAGCATTTT. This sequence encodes CAFYRVKGNQPQHF.

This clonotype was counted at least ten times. The CDR3 nucleotides are TGTGCCAGCAAGGCAAGACAGGGTTACGAGCAGTACTTC. Translating it yields CASKARQGYEQYF. The chain combines TRBV27 with TRBJ2-7; 7 bases are a match to TRBD1. Trimming at V came to 7 bases and at J to 4 bases, leaving 7 bases not matched to a gene. Germline lookup yields CDR1 MNHEY and CDR2 SMNVEV (reference sequence). The CDR3 has 13 residues.

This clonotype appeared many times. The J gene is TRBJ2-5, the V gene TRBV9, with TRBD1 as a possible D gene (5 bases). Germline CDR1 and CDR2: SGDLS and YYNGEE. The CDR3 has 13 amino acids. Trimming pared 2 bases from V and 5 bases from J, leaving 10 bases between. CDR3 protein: CASSVRVGETQYF. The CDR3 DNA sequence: TGTGCCAGCAGCGTCAGGGTGGGGGAGACCCAGTACTTC.

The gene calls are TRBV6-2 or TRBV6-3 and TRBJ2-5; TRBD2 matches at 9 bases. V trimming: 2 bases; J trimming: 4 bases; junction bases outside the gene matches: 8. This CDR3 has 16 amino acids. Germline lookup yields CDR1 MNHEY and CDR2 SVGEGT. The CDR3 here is CASSYEREALGETQYF. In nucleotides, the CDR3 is TGTGCCAGCAGTTACGAGCGGGAGGCCCTGGGAGAGACCCAGTACTTC.

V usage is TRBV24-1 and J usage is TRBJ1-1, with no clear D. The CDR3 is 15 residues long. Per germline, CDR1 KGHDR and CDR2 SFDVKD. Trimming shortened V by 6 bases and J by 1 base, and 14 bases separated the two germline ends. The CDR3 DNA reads TGTGCCACCAGTTTCCTGGGGAGAACGAACACTGAAGCTTTCTTT. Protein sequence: CATSFLGRTNTEAFF.

In nucleotides, the CDR3 is TGTGCCAGCAGTTCGTTCACAGGGGGCCTGGGAAACACCATATATTTT. Protein sequence: CASSSFTGGLGNTIYF. This sequence joins TRBV28 and TRBJ1-3; 9 bases fit TRBD1. This CDR3 has 16 amino acids. V lost 4 bases and J lost 4; bases outside the gene matches: 8. Germline CDR1 and CDR2: MDHEN and SYDVKM.

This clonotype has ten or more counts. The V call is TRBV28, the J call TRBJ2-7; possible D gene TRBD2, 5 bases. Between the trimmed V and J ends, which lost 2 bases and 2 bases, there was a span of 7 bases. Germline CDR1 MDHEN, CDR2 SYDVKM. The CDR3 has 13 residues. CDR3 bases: TGTGCCAGCAGTTTACCCGGGACCTACGAGCAGTACTTC. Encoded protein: CASSLPGTYEQYF.

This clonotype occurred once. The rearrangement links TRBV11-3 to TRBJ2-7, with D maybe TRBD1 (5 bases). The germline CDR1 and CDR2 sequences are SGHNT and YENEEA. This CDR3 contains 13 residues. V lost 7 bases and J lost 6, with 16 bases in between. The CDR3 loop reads CASTSSRGPEQYF. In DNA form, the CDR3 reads TGTGCCAGCACCTCAAGTAGGGGCCCCGAGCAGTACTTC.

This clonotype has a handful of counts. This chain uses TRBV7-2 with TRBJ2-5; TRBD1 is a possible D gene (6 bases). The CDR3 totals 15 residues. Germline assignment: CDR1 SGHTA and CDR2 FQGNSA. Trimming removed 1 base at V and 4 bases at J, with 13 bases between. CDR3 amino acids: CASSLVRGRGETQYF. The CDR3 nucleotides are TGTGCCAGCAGCTTAGTCAGGGGCCGGGGAGAGACCCAGTACTTC.

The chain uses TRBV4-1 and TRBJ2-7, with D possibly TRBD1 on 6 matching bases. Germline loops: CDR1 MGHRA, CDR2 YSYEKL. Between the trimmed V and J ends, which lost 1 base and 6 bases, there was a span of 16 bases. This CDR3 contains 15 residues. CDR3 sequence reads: CASSQVRGRGGEQYF. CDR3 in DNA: TGCGCCAGCAGCCAAGTGAGAGGCAGGGGTGGCGAGCAGTACTTC.

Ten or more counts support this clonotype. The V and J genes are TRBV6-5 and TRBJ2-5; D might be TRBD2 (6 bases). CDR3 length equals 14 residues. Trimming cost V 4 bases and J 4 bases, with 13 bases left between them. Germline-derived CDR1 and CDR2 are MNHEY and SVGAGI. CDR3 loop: CASSSDRLVETQYF. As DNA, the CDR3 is TGTGCCAGCAGTTCCGACCGACTAGTAGAGACCCAGTACTTC.

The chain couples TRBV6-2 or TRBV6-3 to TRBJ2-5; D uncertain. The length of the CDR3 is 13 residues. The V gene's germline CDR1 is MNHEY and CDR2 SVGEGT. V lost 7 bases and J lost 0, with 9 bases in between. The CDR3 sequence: CASTRRNQETQYF. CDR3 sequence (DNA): TGTGCCAGCACCCGACGGAACCAAGAGACCCAGTACTTC.

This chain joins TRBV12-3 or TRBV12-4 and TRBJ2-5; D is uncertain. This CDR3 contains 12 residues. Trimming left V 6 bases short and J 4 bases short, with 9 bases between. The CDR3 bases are TGTGCCAGCAGCCGCCGGCGAGAGACCCAGTACTTC. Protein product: CASSRRRETQYF.

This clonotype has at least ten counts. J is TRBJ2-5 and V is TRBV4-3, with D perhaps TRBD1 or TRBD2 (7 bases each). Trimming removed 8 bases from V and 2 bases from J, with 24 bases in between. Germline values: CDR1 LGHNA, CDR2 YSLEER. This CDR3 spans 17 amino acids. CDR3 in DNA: TGCGCCAGCTCCCCAGGGGGGGCCTGGATACGACAAGAGACCCAGTACTTC. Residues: CASSPGGAWIRQETQYF.

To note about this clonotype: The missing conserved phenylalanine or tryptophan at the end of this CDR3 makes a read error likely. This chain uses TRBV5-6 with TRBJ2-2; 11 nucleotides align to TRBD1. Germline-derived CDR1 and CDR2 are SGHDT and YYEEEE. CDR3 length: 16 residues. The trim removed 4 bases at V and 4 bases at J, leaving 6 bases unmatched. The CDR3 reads CASSVPGTGGTGELFL. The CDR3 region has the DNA TGTGCCAGCAGCGTCCCCGGGACAGGGGGCACCGGGGAGCTGTTTCTT.

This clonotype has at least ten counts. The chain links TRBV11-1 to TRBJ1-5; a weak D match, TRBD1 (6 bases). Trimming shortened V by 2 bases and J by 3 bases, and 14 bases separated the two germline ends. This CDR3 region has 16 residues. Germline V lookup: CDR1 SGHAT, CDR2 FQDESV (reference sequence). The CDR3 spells CASSLSSTGTNQPQHF. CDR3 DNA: TGTGCCAGCAGCTTATCCTCGACAGGTACCAATCAGCCCCAGCATTTT. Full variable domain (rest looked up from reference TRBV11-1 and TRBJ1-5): EAEVAQSPRYKITEKSQAVAFWCDPISGHATLYWYRQILGQGPELLVQFQDESVVDDSQLPKDRFSAERLKGVDSTLKIQPAELGDSAMYLCASSLSSTGTNQPQHFGDGTRLSIL.

CDR3 nucleotides: TGTGCCAGCAGCTCTCTTGGACAGGGAGGGAATCAGCCCCAGCATTTT. Translation gives CASSSLGQGGNQPQHF. This chain connects TRBV11-2 to TRBJ1-5, with 8 bases that match TRBD1. From germline, CDR1 is SGHAT and CDR2 FQNNGV. This CDR3 comprises 16 residues. J lost 4 bases, V lost 4 bases, and 9 bases had no gene match.

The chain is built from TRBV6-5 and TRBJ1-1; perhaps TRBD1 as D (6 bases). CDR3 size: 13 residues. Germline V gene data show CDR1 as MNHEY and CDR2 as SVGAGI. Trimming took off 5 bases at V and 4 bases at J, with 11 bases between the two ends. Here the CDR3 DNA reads TGTGCCAGCAGTCGGGCCAGGGGCACTGAAGCTTTCTTT. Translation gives CASSRARGTEAFF.

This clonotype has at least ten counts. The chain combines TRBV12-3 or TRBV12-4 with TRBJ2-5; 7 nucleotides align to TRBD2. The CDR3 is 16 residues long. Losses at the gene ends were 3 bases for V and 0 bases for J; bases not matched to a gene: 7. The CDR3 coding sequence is TGTGCCAGCAGTTTGATCGGAGCGGGGAACCAAGAGACCCAGTACTTC. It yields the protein CASSLIGAGNQETQYF.

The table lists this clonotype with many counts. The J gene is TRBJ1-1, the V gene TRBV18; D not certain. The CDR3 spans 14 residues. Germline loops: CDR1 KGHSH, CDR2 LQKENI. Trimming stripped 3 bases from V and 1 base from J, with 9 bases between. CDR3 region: CASSPSLGNTEAFF. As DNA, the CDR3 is TGTGCCAGCTCACCCTCATTGGGGAACACTGAAGCTTTCTTT. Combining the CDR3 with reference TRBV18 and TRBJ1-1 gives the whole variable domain NAGVMQNPRHLVRRRGQEARLRCSPMKGHSHVYWYRQLPEEGLKFMVYLQKENIIDESGMPKERFSAEFPKEGPSILRIQQVVRGDSAAYFCASSPSLGNTEAFFGQGTRLTVV.